The subject of this entry is one TCR beta chain. The sample comes from a study of blood T cell repertoires in COVID-19. The wider study: The United States, Italy and Spain were the sources of the acute and convalescent COVID-19 samples.

The study drew participants aged about 18 to 95 years from 20 to 30 US areas. Donors in Cohort 3 counted as recovered after two negative PCRs, clearance, or symptom resolution. The assay was immunoSEQ multiplex PCR, and TCRdb's table has in-frame clones only and misses some. The data contain about 160,000 clones, around nine tenths of them singletons. The origin of this receptor is a woman aged 50 to 60 who had recovered from COVID-19. Sequencing was done on a sample of PBMCs or T cells enriched from blood (not recorded which).

Here the CDR3 reads CASSSQGRGTDTQYF. DNA of the CDR3: TGTGCCAGCAGCTCCCAGGGTAGGGGCACAGATACGCAGTATTTT. This rearrangement joins TRBV7-6 to TRBJ2-3; D is possibly TRBD1 (5 bases). This CDR3 has 15 amino acids. The V and J ends lost 4 bases and 1 base respectively, with 12 bases between them. The germline CDR1 and CDR2 sequences are SGHVS and FNYEAQ.